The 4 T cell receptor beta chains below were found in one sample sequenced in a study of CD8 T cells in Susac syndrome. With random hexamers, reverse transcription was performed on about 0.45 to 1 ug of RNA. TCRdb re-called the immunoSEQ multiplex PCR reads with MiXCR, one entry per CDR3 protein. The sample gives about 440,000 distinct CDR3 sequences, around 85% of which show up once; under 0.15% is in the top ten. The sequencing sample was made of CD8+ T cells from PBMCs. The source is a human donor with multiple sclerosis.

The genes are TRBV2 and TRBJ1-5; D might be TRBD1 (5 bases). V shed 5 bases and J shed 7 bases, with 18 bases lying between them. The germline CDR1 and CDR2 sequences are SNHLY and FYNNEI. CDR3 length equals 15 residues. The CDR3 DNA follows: TGTGCCAGCAGTTCCGGGACTCTAACCGGACAGCCCCAGCATTTT. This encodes CASSSGTLTGQPQHF.

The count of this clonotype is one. The CDR3: CASSGDTVPYEQYF. The CDR3 bases are TGTGCCAGCAGCGGGGACACCGTTCCCTACGAGCAGTACTTC. The rearrangement joins TRBV9 to TRBJ2-7, with TRBD1 as a possible D gene (6 bases). Germline-derived CDR1 and CDR2 are SGDLS and YYNGEE. The CDR3 is 14 amino acids. Trimming took off 3 bases at V and 2 bases at J, with 12 bases between the two ends.

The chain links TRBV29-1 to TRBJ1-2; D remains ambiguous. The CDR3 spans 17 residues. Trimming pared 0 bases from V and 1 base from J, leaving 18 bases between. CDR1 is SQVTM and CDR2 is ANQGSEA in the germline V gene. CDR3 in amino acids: CSVEETQETKNNYGYTF. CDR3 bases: TGCAGCGTTGAAGAGACCCAAGAAACAAAAAATAACTATGGCTACACCTTC.

CDR3 residues: CSAPGQSYGYTF. In DNA, the CDR3 is TGCAGTGCTCCGGGACAGTCCTATGGCTACACCTTC. The chain recombines TRBV20-1 with TRBJ1-2; TRBD1 agrees at 7 bases. With 5 bases clipped from V and 4 bases from J, the junction kept 4 bases outside the gene matches. In germline, CDR1 is DFQATT, CDR2 SNEGSKA (reference sequence). The length of the CDR3 is 12 residues.